This is a list of T cell receptor beta chains from one sample in a study of control samples from healthy donors and cancer patients. Libraries were prepared by immunoSEQ multiplex PCR; TCRdb keeps only in-frame clonotypes and omits some of them. Counted here are 90,000 to 150,000 clones, around 90% occurring once; the ten biggest clones make up approximately 39%. Sequenced: blood. Receptor source: a man aged 50-60 years in good health. Both conserved end residues are part of each CDR3. Each record gives: D gene, clone size, J gene, V gene, CDR3 protein, CDR3 DNA. D genes are given only for firm matches. A clone size is listed for some rows: how often the clone was seen (once, few, many), or a class if it is expanded.

NA NA TRBJ2-5 TRBV25-1 CASSYSGRGRPQETQYF TGTGCCAGCAGTTACTCGGGGAGGGGGCGCCCCCAAGAGACCCAGTACTTC
TRBD1 NA TRBJ2-3 TRBV27 CASSEKGAQTDTQYF TGTGCCAGCAGTGAAAAGGGGGCGCAGACAGATACGCAGTATTTT
NA few TRBJ2-7 TRBV7-2 CASSLAGGLYEQYF TGTGCCAGCAGCTTAGCGGGGGGTCTCTACGAGCAGTACTTC
TRBD1 NA TRBJ2-1 TRBV19 CASSRDREYNEQFF TGTGCCAGTAGTCGGGACAGGGAGTACAATGAGCAGTTCTTC
NA NA TRBJ1-2 TRBV18 CASSPGESYGYTF TGTGCCAGCTCACCAGGGGAAAGCTATGGCTACACCTTC
TRBD2 NA TRBJ2-7 TRBV10-3 CAIRVTGGGYEQYF TGTGCCATCCGTGTAACGGGGGGGGGCTACGAGCAGTACTTC
TRBD2 NA TRBJ2-2 TRBV4-1 CASSHSQTSGGRGELFF TGCGCCAGCAGCCATTCGCAGACTAGCGGGGGTCGCGGGGAGCTGTTTTTT
NA NA TRBJ2-5 TRBV20-1 CSVRGLETQYF TGCAGTGTACGCGGGTTGGAGACCCAGTACTTC
NA NA TRBJ2-7 TRBV6-5 CASSYGWGSYEQYF TGTGCCAGCAGTTACGGATGGGGATCCTACGAGCAGTACTTC
TRBD2 few TRBJ2-2 TRBV18 CASSDGLAGANTGELFF TGTGCCAGCTCCGACGGACTAGCGGGGGCGAACACCGGGGAGCTGTTTTTT
NA NA TRBJ1-1 TRBV20-1 CSADTREAFF TGCAGTGCTGATACCAGAGAAGCTTTCTTT
TRBD1 NA TRBJ1-1 TRBV11-3 CASSPGPGQGMNTEAFF TGTGCCAGCAGCCCAGGCCCCGGACAGGGAATGAACACTGAAGCTTTCTTT
TRBD1 once TRBJ2-2 TRBV11-3 CASSPTGSGTGELFF TGTGCCAGCAGTCCGACAGGGTCTGGGACCGGGGAGCTGTTTTTT
TRBD1 NA TRBJ1-6 TRBV7-8 CASSPDLGQGKYSPLHF TGTGCCAGCAGCCCGGACCTGGGACAGGGAAAATATTCACCCCTCCACTTT
TRBD1 NA TRBJ1-2 TRBV5-1 CASSFGQGHGYTF TGCGCCAGCAGCTTCGGACAGGGCCATGGCTACACCTTC
NA NA TRBJ1-1 TRBV30 CAWSEGTNTEAFF TGTGCCTGGAGTGAAGGGACGAACACTGAAGCTTTCTTT
NA NA TRBJ2-5 TRBV9 CASSASGGRETQYF TGTGCCAGCAGCGCCTCCGGGGGGCGGGAGACCCAGTACTTC
TRBD1 NA TRBJ1-6 TRBV6-6 CASSYHYPGQNSPLHF TGTGCCAGCAGTTACCACTACCCGGGACAGAATTCACCCCTCCACTTT
TRBD1 NA TRBJ1-1 TRBV27 CASSGLTGGGTEAFF TGTGCCAGCAGTGGCCTGACAGGGGGCGGGACTGAAGCTTTCTTT
NA NA TRBJ2-3 TRBV30 CAWSRTSTDTQYF TGTGCCTGGAGTCGAACCAGCACAGATACGCAGTATTTT
TRBD1 NA TRBJ2-2 TRBV9 CASSVLDREGTGELFF TGTGCCAGCAGCGTTCTCGACAGGGAAGGGACCGGGGAGCTGTTTTTT
NA NA TRBJ1-2 TRBV19 CASSIEIHNYGYTF TGTGCCAGTAGTATAGAGATTCATAACTATGGCTACACCTTC
TRBD1 NA TRBJ2-7 TRBV2 CASSTNRGGREQYF TGTGCCAGCAGTACCAACAGGGGCGGCCGCGAGCAGTACTTC
TRBD1 NA TRBJ1-3 TRBV9 CASSGDRGQGNTIYF TGTGCCAGCAGCGGGGACAGGGGGCAAGGAAACACCATATATTTT
NA NA TRBJ1-2 TRBV7-2 CASSLEGYGYTF TGTGCCAGCAGCTTAGAGGGGTATGGCTACACCTTC
NA once TRBJ1-1 TRBV11-2 CASSPQGFTTEAFF TGTGCCAGCAGTCCCCAGGGATTTACCACTGAAGCTTTCTTT
NA NA TRBJ1-6 TRBV6-6 CASEDVTLHF TGTGCCAGCGAAGATGTGACCCTCCACTTT
TRBD2 NA TRBJ2-3 TRBV6-4 CASRKTSGGADTQYF TGTGCCAGCAGGAAGACTAGCGGGGGGGCAGATACGCAGTATTTT
NA NA TRBJ1-1 TRBV5-4 CASSSRTVLNTEAFF TGTGCCAGCAGCTCGAGGACAGTCCTGAACACTGAAGCTTTCTTT
NA NA TRBJ2-3 TRBV18 CASPRGGFTDTQYF TGTGCCAGCCCGCGTGGGGGATTTACAGATACGCAGTATTTT
NA NA TRBJ1-1 TRBV27 CASKGLENTEAFF TGTGCCAGCAAGGGCCTGGAGAACACTGAAGCTTTCTTT
TRBD1 NA TRBJ2-7 TRBV5-1 CASSLTGTGVHEQYF TGCGCCAGCAGCTTGACCGGGACAGGGGTACACGAGCAGTACTTC
NA NA TRBJ1-5 TRBV10-3 CAISEATDNQPQHF TGTGCCATCAGTGAAGCTACTGATAATCAGCCCCAGCATTTT
NA NA TRBJ2-3 TRBV30 CAWSAGSSTDTQYF TGTGCCTGGAGTGCGGGGTCCAGCACAGATACGCAGTATTTT
NA NA TRBJ2-1 TRBV6-4 CASSAVDLWGGASYNEQFF TGTGCCAGCAGTGCGGTTGACCTGTGGGGGGGGGCCTCCTACAATGAGCAGTTCTTC
NA NA TRBJ1-6 TRBV7-9 CASSTGTNNSPLHF TGTGCCAGCAGCACAGGGACAAATAATTCACCCCTCCACTTT
TRBD1 NA TRBJ1-1 TRBV3-1/TRBV3-2 CASSQAGQGAWWNTEAFF TGTGCCAGCAGCCAAGCAGGACAGGGGGCTTGGTGGAACACTGAAGCTTTCTTT
NA NA TRBJ2-3 TRBV14 CASSPSLWDSSTDTQYF TGTGCCAGCAGCCCCTCGCTCTGGGACTCTAGCACAGATACGCAGTATTTT
NA NA TRBJ1-1 TRBV5-4 CASTLNGGRDTLQRAFF TGTGCCAGCACCTTAAACGGGGGGCGCGATACCTTACAGAGAGCTTTCTTT
TRBD1 NA TRBJ2-7 TRBV6-6 CASSYQGTDHYEQYF TGTGCCAGCAGTTACCAGGGGACAGACCACTACGAGCAGTACTTC
TRBD1 once TRBJ1-6 TRBV19 CASSMAGQGNSPLHF TGTGCCAGTAGTATGGCTGGACAGGGGAATTCACCCCTCCACTTT